The TCR beta chain under discussion was sequenced for a study of spatial heterogeneity in lung cancer. Study results and limitations: The study found ubiquitous expanded tumor TCRs in blood more at resection than follow-up.

The table lists this clonotype with many counts. The target antigen is unknown. V shed 2 bases and J 6 bases; nucleotides not matched to a gene: 15. This CDR3 has 18 amino acids. Germline values: CDR1 MNHEY, CDR2 SVGAGI. In TCRdb, the 5' RACE reads were re-called with MiXCR into one record per CDR3 protein. The table includes some 80,000 distinct CDR3 sequences, around 7.8% detected once. Stated time point: sample taken at primary tumor resection. Frozen PBMC, nontumor lung or tumor provided whole RNA, which was sequenced unsorted. This clonotype was sampled from a male donor with early-stage non-small cell lung cancer. The V call is TRBV6-5, the J call TRBJ2-2; 7 nucleotides agree with TRBD1. The sample here was PBMCs, taken at surgery. CDR3 bases: TGTGCCAGCAGTTACGAGGATTTAGGGACAGCTGGCGCCGGGGAGCTGTTTTTT. Protein: CASSYEDLGTAGAGELFF.